These T cell receptor beta chains were read from a single sample in a study of human CD4 T cells and Enterobacteriaceae. Measured with immunoSEQ multiplex PCR; TCRdb has only the in-frame clones, and not every one. This sample has 25,000 to 30,000 clones; approximately 82% occur once, and the top ten carry about 1.5%. The sequencing sample was made of memory CD4+ T cells from blood. Every receptor here comes from a human donor in good health. Each CDR3 is given with its conserved first and last residue. Each record gives: V gene, D gene, J gene, CDR3 protein. A D gene is named only where the DNA matches it firmly.

>TRBV12-1|-|TRBJ1-1
CASSALRAPPKDTEAFF
>TRBV5-6|TRBD2|TRBJ2-1
CASSTGLAGGPNEQFF
>TRBV28|-|TRBJ1-1
CASSLLTVGGATEAFF
>TRBV7-2|-|TRBJ1-2
CASSPPQYYGYTF
>TRBV6-1|TRBD2|TRBJ2-3
CASSPRAGLDPTQYF
>TRBV9|TRBD1|TRBJ2-5
CASSVGTPNRGRGETQYF
>TRBV5-1|TRBD2|TRBJ2-7
CASSFHPSREAVPDEQYF
>TRBV5-1|-|TRBJ2-3
CASSLAGADTQYF
>TRBV30|TRBD2|TRBJ2-1
CAWTGRARYEQFF
>TRBV5-1|TRBD2|TRBJ2-1
CASSVGTSGHSYNEQFF
>TRBV7-9|TRBD1|TRBJ2-3
CASSLDRTDTQYF
>TRBV5-1|TRBD2|TRBJ2-1
CASSRRLAGVTEQFF
>TRBV13|TRBD2|TRBJ2-1
CASSLAGTSGYNEQFF
>TRBV19|TRBD2|TRBJ2-7
CASSSWTSGMYEQYF
>TRBV6-1|-|TRBJ1-1
CASTRPSENTEAFF
>TRBV5-1|TRBD1|TRBJ1-3
CASSSSTGSGNTIYF
>TRBV15|-|TRBJ2-7
CATSRDGGTAYEQYF
>TRBV5-1|-|TRBJ2-6
CASSLASGANVLTF
>TRBV7-2|-|TRBJ2-1
CASSFAGLNEQFF
>TRBV2|-|TRBJ1-4
CASSESTANEKLFF
>TRBV30|TRBD1|TRBJ2-7
CACFQPGQGGYEQYF
>TRBV6-5|-|TRBJ2-5
CASSYSSFTGVETQYF
>TRBV4-2|-|TRBJ2-2
CASSQGDGSFFYSGELFF
>TRBV29-1|-|TRBJ1-4
CSVGRGGSNEKLFF
>TRBV7-2|TRBD1|TRBJ1-2
CASSLRAAGTGYGYTF
>TRBV5-4|-|TRBJ1-1
CASSLLVGDTEAFF
>TRBV7-9|TRBD2|TRBJ2-2
CASSQTSVNTGELFF
>TRBV4-1|-|TRBJ1-4
CASSQYREVEEKLFF
>TRBV6-1|-|TRBJ1-4
CASSENQGANEKLFF
>TRBV9|-|TRBJ2-2
CASSVEGTGELFF
>TRBV7-9|TRBD2|TRBJ2-1
CASSLRGDEQFF
>TRBV29-1|-|TRBJ1-2
CSVVYGANYGYTF
>TRBV5-1|TRBD2|TRBJ2-5
CASGIAGEETQYF
>TRBV9|-|TRBJ2-3
CASSAGLKTGLTTDTQYF
>TRBV5-6|-|TRBJ1-1
CASSRPNTEAFF
>TRBV23-1|-|TRBJ2-2
CASRFSNPGDGVRGTGELFF
>TRBV30|-|TRBJ1-4
CAWSSGQSEKLFF
>TRBV6-6|-|TRBJ2-7
CASSYSGESSYEQYF
>TRBV6-6|TRBD1|TRBJ1-6
CASSGGQGYNSPLHF
>TRBV5-1|-|TRBJ2-1
CASSPHYEQFF
>TRBV28|-|TRBJ2-1
CASSLFPQGGTNGYNEQFF
>TRBV5-1|-|TRBJ2-7
CASSLNFYEQYF
>TRBV5-1|TRBD1|TRBJ2-3
CASSLEGQGSTDTQYF
>TRBV7-3|-|TRBJ2-1
CASSLKGFGNEQFF
>TRBV29-1|-|TRBJ1-2
CSVGLRAPQGYTF
>TRBV30|-|TRBJ1-2
CAWSVETNYGYTF
>TRBV18|TRBD1|TRBJ2-7
CASSPPDRVYEQYF
>TRBV5-1|TRBD1|TRBJ1-4
CASSRDRNEKLFF
>TRBV19|TRBD1|TRBJ2-7
CASGTGPYEQYF
>TRBV6-5|-|TRBJ2-5
CASSSVVGETQYF
>TRBV6-1|-|TRBJ2-1
CASRRELGNEQFF
>TRBV5-5|TRBD1|TRBJ1-1
CASSLLQGADTEAFF